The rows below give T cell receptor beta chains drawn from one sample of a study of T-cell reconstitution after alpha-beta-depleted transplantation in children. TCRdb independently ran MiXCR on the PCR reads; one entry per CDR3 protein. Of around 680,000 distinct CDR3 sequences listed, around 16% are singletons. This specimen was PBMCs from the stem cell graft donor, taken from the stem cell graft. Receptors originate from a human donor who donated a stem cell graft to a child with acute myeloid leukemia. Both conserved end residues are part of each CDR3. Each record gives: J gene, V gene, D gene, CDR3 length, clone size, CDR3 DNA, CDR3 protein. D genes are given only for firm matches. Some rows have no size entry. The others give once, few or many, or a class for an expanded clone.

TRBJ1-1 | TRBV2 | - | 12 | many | TGTGCCAGCAGCGGACAGTACACTGAAGCTTTCTTT | CASSGQYTEAFF
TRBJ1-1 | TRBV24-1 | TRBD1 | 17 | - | TGTGCCACCAGTGCCACAAACAGGGGGTCAGGGCGCACTGAAGCTTTCTTT | CATSATNRGSGRTEAFF
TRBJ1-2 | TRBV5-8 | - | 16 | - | TGTGCCAGCAGCTTGGCCGGGGGCGGGCGTAACTATGGCTACACCTTC | CASSLAGGGRNYGYTF
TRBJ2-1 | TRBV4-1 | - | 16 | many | TGCGCCAGCAGCCAAGAGGAGGGGCCCCCTACGAATGAGCAGTTCTTC | CASSQEEGPPTNEQFF
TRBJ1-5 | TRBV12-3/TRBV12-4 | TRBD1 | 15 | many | TGTGCCAGCAGTTTTGACAGGGGACGTAATCAGCCCCAGCATTTT | CASSFDRGRNQPQHF
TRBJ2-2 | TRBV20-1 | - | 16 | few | TGCAGTGCTAGCCCTAGGGGGATCGCGAACACCGGGGAGCTGTTTTTT | CSASPRGIANTGELFF
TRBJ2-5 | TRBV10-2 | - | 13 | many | TGCGCCAGCAGTGCTCGGGGGAAAGAGACCCAGTACTTC | CASSARGKETQYF
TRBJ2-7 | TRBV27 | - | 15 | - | TGTGCCAGCAGTTTATCCTGGGGCCAGGTGAGGGAGCAGTACTTC | CASSLSWGQVREQYF
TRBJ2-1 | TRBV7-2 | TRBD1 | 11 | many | TGTGCCATCCCAGGGGGCAATGAGCAGTTCTTC | CAIPGGNEQFF
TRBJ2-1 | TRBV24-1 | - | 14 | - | TGTGCCACCAGTGACTACAGAACCTACAATGAGCAGTTCTTC | CATSDYRTYNEQFF
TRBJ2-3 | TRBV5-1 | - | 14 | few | TGCGCCAGCAAGGCGGGGAGGATAGGAGATACGCAGTATTTT | CASKAGRIGDTQYF
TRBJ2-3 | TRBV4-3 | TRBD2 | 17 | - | TGCGCCAGCAGCCAAGATGTAAGCGGGGGGGCGAGAGATACGCAGTATTTT | CASSQDVSGGARDTQYF
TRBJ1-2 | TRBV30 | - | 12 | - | TGTGCCTGGAGTGCAGGTCCTGATGGCTACACCTTC | CAWSAGPDGYTF
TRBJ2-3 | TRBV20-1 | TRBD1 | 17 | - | TGCTGTGCTAGAGCCCCCTGGGGACAGGGGGCAGCAGATACGCAGTATTTT | CCARAPWGQGAADTQYF
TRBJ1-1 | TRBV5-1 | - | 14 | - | TGCGCCAGCAGCTTGGGGCCCCAGGTGCCTGAAGCTTTCTTT | CASSLGPQVPEAFF
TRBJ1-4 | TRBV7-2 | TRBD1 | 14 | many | TGTGCCAGCAGCAAGACAGGGCAGGGGGAAAAACTGTTTTTT | CASSKTGQGEKLFF
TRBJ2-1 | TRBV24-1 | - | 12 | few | TGTGCCACCAGTGATGCGAGGGATGAGCAGTTCTTC | CATSDARDEQFF
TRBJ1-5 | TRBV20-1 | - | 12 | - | TGCAGTGCTAGTCGGGACGTTCAGCCCCAGCATTTT | CSASRDVQPQHF
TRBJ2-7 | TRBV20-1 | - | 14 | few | TGCAGTGTTAGGGGGGGGGGCCTAACCTACGAGCAGTACTTC | CSVRGGGLTYEQYF
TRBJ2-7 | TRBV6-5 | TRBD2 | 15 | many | TGTGCCAGCAGCCTCCGCGGCGGGGGGGCTCGAGAGCAGTACTTC | CASSLRGGGAREQYF
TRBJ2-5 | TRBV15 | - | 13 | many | TGTGCCACCAGCAGAGATAAAGGAGAGACCCAGTACTTC | CATSRDKGETQYF
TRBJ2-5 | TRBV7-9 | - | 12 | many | TGTGCCAGCAGCTTGGCGGCGGAGACCCAGTACTTC | CASSLAAETQYF
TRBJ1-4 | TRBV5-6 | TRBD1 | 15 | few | TGTGCCAGCAGCTCGATCCAGACAGGGTCTGAAAAACTGTTTTTT | CASSSIQTGSEKLFF
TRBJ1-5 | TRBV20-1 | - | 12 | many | TGCAGTGTGCGATCCTCCAATCAGCCCCAGCATTTT | CSVRSSNQPQHF
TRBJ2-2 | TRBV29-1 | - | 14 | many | TGCAGCGTTGAAGTGGAGCAGAACACCGGGGAGCTGTTTTTT | CSVEVEQNTGELFF
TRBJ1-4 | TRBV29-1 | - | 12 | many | TGCAGCGTTGCCGACGTGGGTGAAAAACTGTTTTTT | CSVADVGEKLFF
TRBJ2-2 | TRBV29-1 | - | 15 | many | TGCAGCGTTCACAAAGGGCAGGGCAACACCGGGGAGCTGTTTTTT | CSVHKGQGNTGELFF
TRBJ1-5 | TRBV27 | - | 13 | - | TGTGCCAGCAGTTTGAACGCAAATCAGCCCCAGCATTTT | CASSLNANQPQHF
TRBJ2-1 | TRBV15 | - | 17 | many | TGTGCCACCAGCAGGGGGGCAGTGGGGCCGGGGTACAATGAGCAGTTCTTC | CATSRGAVGPGYNEQFF
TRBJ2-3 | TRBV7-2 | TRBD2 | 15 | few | TGTGCCAGCAAGGTACGGCGGGGGTTCACAGATACGCAGTATTTT | CASKVRRGFTDTQYF
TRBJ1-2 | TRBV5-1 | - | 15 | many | TGCGCCAGCAGCTCCGACTGGTCGAAGGGCTATGGCTACACCTTC | CASSSDWSKGYGYTF
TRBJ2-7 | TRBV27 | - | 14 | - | TGTGCCAGCAGCTACAGCGGTCCTCGCTACGAGCAGTACTTC | CASSYSGPRYEQYF
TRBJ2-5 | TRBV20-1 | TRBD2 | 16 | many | TGCAGTGCCGACCCGGGACTAGCGGGGGGTGTGGAGACCCAGTACTTC | CSADPGLAGGVETQYF
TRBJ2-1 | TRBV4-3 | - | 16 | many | TGCGCCAGCAGCCAAGAATTAAGGTCCTCCTACAATGAGCAGTTCTTC | CASSQELRSSYNEQFF
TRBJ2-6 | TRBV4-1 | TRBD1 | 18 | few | TGCGCCAGCAGTCGGGGACAGGGCCCTCTCTCTGGGGCCAACGTCCTGACTTTC | CASSRGQGPLSGANVLTF
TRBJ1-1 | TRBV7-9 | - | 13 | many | TGTGCCAGCAGCACAGGACTGAACACTGAAGCTTTCTTT | CASSTGLNTEAFF
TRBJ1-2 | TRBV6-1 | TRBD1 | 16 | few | TGTGCCAGCAGCCGGGGGGACAGCAATATCTTCTATGGCTACACCTTC | CASSRGDSNIFYGYTF
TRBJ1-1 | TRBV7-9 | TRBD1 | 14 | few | TGTGCCAGCAGCTACGGACAGGGGAAGACTGAAGCTTTCTTT | CASSYGQGKTEAFF
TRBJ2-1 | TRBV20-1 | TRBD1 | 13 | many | TGCAGTGCTTCTCAGGGGGCATACAATGAGCAGTTCTTC | CSASQGAYNEQFF
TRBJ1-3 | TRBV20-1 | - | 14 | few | TGCAGTGTTCCGGGACACAACTCTGGAAACACCATATATTTT | CSVPGHNSGNTIYF
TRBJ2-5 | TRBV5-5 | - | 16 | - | TGTGCCAGCAGCCCCCTGCTGACAACTTCTCAAGAGACCCAGTACTTC | CASSPLLTTSQETQYF
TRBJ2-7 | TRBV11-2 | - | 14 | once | TGTGCCAGCAGCCCCTCCCCGGGCCCATACGAGCAGTACTTC | CASSPSPGPYEQYF
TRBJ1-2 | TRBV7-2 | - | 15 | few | TGTGCCAGCAGCTTAGTAGACAGAGGCCCCTATGGCTACACCTTC | CASSLVDRGPYGYTF
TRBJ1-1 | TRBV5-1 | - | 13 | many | TGCGCCAGCAGCATCACAGCGAACACTGAAGCTTTCTTT | CASSITANTEAFF
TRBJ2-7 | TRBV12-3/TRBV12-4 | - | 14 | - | TGTGCCAGCAGTCTTGGGCAGGGCAAGCACGAGCAGTACTTC | CASSLGQGKHEQYF
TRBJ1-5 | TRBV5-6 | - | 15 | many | TGTGCCAGCAGCCAAAGGGGGGCAGACCAACAGCCCCAGCATTTT | CASSQRGADQQPQHF
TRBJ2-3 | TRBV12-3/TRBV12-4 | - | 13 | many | TGTGCCAGCAGCTACCCTAGCACAGATACGCAGTATTTT | CASSYPSTDTQYF
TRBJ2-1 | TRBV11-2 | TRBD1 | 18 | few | TGTGCCAGCAGCTCCCGGGACAGGGGGTCTAGCTCCTACAATGAGCAGTTCTTC | CASSSRDRGSSSYNEQFF
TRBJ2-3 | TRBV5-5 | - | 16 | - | TGTGCCAGCAGCTCGGTGGACCTGGAACTCAGAGATACGCAGTATTTT | CASSSVDLELRDTQYF
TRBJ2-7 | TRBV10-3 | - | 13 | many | TGTGCCATCAGTGATGCCTCGGTCGGCGAGCAGTACTTC | CAISDASVGEQYF
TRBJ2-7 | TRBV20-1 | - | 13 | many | TGCAGTGCTAAGAGTTTGATAGCTTACGAGCAGTACTTC | CSAKSLIAYEQYF
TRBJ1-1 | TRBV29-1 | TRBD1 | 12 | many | TGCAGCGGGGACAGCTTGAACACTGAAGCTTTCTTT | CSGDSLNTEAFF
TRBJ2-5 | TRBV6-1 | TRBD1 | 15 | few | TGTGCCAGCAGCGAGACAGGGGGCTGGCAAGAGACCCAGTACTTC | CASSETGGWQETQYF
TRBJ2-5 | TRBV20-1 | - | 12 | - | TGCAGTGCATTACAAGTCCAAGAGACCCAGTACTTC | CSALQVQETQYF